Listed below are T cell receptor beta chains from one sample, sequenced in a study of blood T cell repertoires in COVID-19. TCRdb's copy holds only in-frame clones and misses some; the assay was immunoSEQ multiplex PCR. Among tens of thousands of clones listed, about 83% were seen once. The sample consisted of peripheral blood. Source of these receptors: a man in his forties or fifties with acute or convalescent COVID-19. Both conserved end residues are part of each CDR3. Each record gives: D gene, J gene, clone size, V gene, CDR3 protein, CDR3 DNA. D genes are given only for firm matches. Size is stated for part of the rows, as once, few or many counts, or as a class when the clone is expanded.

-,TRBJ1-3,-,TRBV6-5,CASTMGWLPGNTIYF,TGTGCCAGCACCATGGGCTGGCTCCCTGGAAACACCATATATTTT
-,TRBJ1-5,-,TRBV2,CASSRQVHQPQHF,TGTGCCAGCAGTCGACAGGTTCATCAGCCCCAGCATTTT
TRBD1,TRBJ1-5,-,TRBV11-2,CASSLTGKNQPQHF,TGTGCCAGCAGCTTGACAGGGAAAAATCAGCCCCAGCATTTT
-,TRBJ1-1,-,TRBV2,CASRLDRRNTEAFF,TGTGCCAGCAGACTCGACAGGAGGAACACTGAAGCTTTCTTT
-,TRBJ1-6,-,TRBV28,CASKITGSHYNSPLHF,TGTGCCAGCAAAATTACAGGGTCCCATTATAATTCACCCCTCCACTTT
-,TRBJ2-1,-,TRBV27,CASKGVHEQFF,TGTGCCAGCAAGGGGGTCCATGAGCAGTTCTTC
TRBD1,TRBJ1-5,few,TRBV7-2,CASSFDRAQGPQHF,TGTGCCAGCAGCTTCGACAGGGCACAGGGGCCCCAGCATTTT
-,TRBJ2-7,-,TRBV5-1,CASSLNRGGNEQYF,TGCGCCAGCAGCCTGAACAGGGGAGGAAACGAGCAGTACTTC
TRBD2,TRBJ2-2,-,TRBV6-5,CATGSGKGAGELFF,TGTGCCACCGGTAGCGGGAAAGGTGCCGGGGAGCTGTTTTTT
-,TRBJ2-5,-,TRBV5-4,CASSLGTSIEETQYF,TGTGCCAGCAGCTTGGGAACCTCTATAGAAGAGACCCAGTACTTC
TRBD1,TRBJ1-6,-,TRBV11-2,CASSLEGTGRSPLHF,TGTGCCAGCAGCTTAGAAGGGACAGGGAGGTCACCCCTCCACTTT
TRBD1,TRBJ2-7,-,TRBV5-1,CASSLASGTGPYEQYF,TGCGCCAGCAGCTTGGCGTCGGGGACAGGGCCCTACGAGCAGTACTTC
TRBD1,TRBJ2-7,-,TRBV3-1/TRBV3-2,CASSPVNRGTYEQYF,TGTGCCAGCAGCCCTGTAAACAGGGGGACCTACGAGCAGTACTTC
-,TRBJ2-3,-,TRBV27,CASSFPGTPNTQYF,TGTGCCAGCAGTTTCCCTGGGACTCCCAATACGCAGTATTTT
-,TRBJ2-7,-,TRBV19,CASAQRAAGSEQYF,TGTGCCAGTGCCCAGCGGGCAGCCGGGTCCGAGCAGTACTTC
-,TRBJ1-4,-,TRBV9,CASSLSGSIWEKLFF,TGTGCCAGCAGCCTTTCGGGGAGTATATGGGAAAAACTGTTTTTT
TRBD1,TRBJ2-4,-,TRBV19,CASRPDRGRNIQYF,TGTGCCAGTAGACCGGACAGGGGGCGAAACATTCAGTACTTC
-,TRBJ2-1,-,TRBV12-5,CASALTGQTQFF,TGTGCTAGTGCTCTGACAGGCCAGACGCAGTTCTTC
-,TRBJ2-2,-,TRBV3-1/TRBV3-2,CASSPRSRGNTGELFF,TGTGCCAGCAGCCCGAGAAGCAGGGGAAACACCGGGGAGCTGTTTTTT
-,TRBJ2-3,-,TRBV6-2/TRBV6-3,CASTPGTLQHTQYF,TGTGCCAGCACCCCCGGGACTCTCCAACATACGCAGTATTTT
TRBD1,TRBJ1-2,few,TRBV12-3/TRBV12-4,CASSSPGQLSDF,TGTGCCAGCAGCTCCCCGGGACAGCTGTCGGATTTC
TRBD2,TRBJ2-2,-,TRBV5-4,CASSLSGRTAGELFF,TGTGCCAGCAGCTTGAGCGGGAGGACAGCCGGGGAGCTGTTTTTT
-,TRBJ1-2,few,TRBV18,CASSPPAGTNYGYTF,TGTGCCAGCTCACCCCCAGCGGGGACTAACTATGGCTACACCTTC
TRBD1,TRBJ2-5,-,TRBV5-5,CASTQGDRADGKETQYF,TGTGCCAGTACCCAAGGGGACAGGGCAGATGGAAAAGAGACCCAGTACTTC
TRBD2,TRBJ2-1,-,TRBV10-3,CAISASGGNNEQFF,TGTGCCATCAGTGCTAGCGGGGGCAACAATGAGCAGTTCTTC
-,TRBJ2-7,few,TRBV19,CATRTGWRPYEQYF,TGTGCCACTAGAACAGGGTGGAGGCCCTACGAGCAGTACTTC
-,TRBJ1-4,-,TRBV5-1,CASSQGLTNEKLFF,TGCGCCAGCAGCCAGGGGTTAACTAATGAAAAACTGTTTTTT
-,TRBJ1-1,-,TRBV6-5,CASKLRSLEAFF,TGTGCCAGTAAACTCAGGTCATTGGAAGCTTTCTTT
-,TRBJ1-1,few,TRBV6-6,CASIRGPMNTEAFF,TGTGCCAGCATCAGGGGCCCTATGAACACTGAAGCTTTCTTT
-,TRBJ1-2,-,TRBV14,CASSQDRFQVPHGYTF,TGTGCCAGCAGCCAAGATCGGTTTCAGGTCCCCCATGGCTACACCTTC